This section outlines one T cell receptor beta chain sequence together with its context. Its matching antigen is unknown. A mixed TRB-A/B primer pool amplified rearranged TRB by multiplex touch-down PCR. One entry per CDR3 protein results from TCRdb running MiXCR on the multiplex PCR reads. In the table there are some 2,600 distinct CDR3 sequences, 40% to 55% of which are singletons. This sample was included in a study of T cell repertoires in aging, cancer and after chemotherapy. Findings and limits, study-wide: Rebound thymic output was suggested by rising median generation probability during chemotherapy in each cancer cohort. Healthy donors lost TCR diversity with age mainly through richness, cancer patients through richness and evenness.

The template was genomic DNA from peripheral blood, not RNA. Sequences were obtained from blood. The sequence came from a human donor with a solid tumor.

This CDR3 is CASSPPVAGGINEQFF. DNA of the CDR3: TGTGCCAGCAGTCCCCCCGTAGCGGGGGGGATCAATGAGCAGTTCTTC. The rearrangement links TRBV12-3 or TRBV12-4 to TRBJ2-1, with 11 bases lining up with TRBD2. CDR3 length equals 16 residues. The ends lost 5 bases at V and 6 bases at J; junction bases unmatched: 9.